These 31 T cell receptor beta chains were sequenced from one sample in a study of cytomegalovirus exposure and HLA in healthy donors. Assay: immunoSEQ multiplex PCR; the TCRdb copy retains only in-frame clones and omits some. Of 200,000 to 300,000 clones listed, 86% are singletons. Sequencing was done on a sample of PBMCs. The receptors were gathered from a woman in her twenties or thirties in good health and CMV-seropositive.

CDR3 amino acids: CASSLEQGYTGELFF. The DNA of the CDR3 is TGTGCCAGCAGCTTGGAACAGGGCTACACCGGGGAGCTGTTTTTT. This chain joins TRBV5-8 and TRBJ2-2, with TRBD1 as a possible D gene (6 bases). Looked up from germline, CDR1 is SGHTS and CDR2 is YDEGEE. V lost 0 bases and J lost 3, with 9 bases in between. This CDR3 is 15 amino acids long.

This chain uses TRBV30 with TRBJ1-1; D remains unclear. This CDR3 has 14 residues. CDR1 is GTSNPN and CDR2 is SVGIG in the germline V gene (reference sequence). Trimming removed 0 bases at V and 1 base at J, with 9 bases between. The CDR3 DNA follows: TGTGCCTGGAGTGTCGGACTTACGAACACTGAAGCTTTCTTT. It yields the protein CAWSVGLTNTEAFF.

The rearrangement uses TRBV10-3 and TRBJ2-1; 9 bases agree with TRBD2. Trimming took 5 bases from V and 2 from J; bases not matched to a gene: 16. The CDR3 extends over 19 amino acids. The germline V gene has CDR1 ENHRY and CDR2 SYGVKD. The CDR3 here is CAISPSTRLAADTYNEQFF. The CDR3 nucleotides read TGTGCCATCAGTCCCAGCACCCGACTAGCGGCCGATACCTACAATGAGCAGTTCTTC.

This clone was recorded a few times. The gene calls are TRBV6-1 and TRBJ1-5; TRBD1 might be the D (6 bases). Trimming took 3 bases from V and 6 from J, leaving 12 bases between them. The germline CDR1 and CDR2 sequences are MNHNS and SASEGT. This CDR3 is built from 14 residues. The CDR3 region has the DNA TGTGCCAGCAGTGAGCAGGGGTTAAGTCAGCCCCAGCATTTT. This sequence encodes CASSEQGLSQPQHF.

This clone was picked up a small number of times. The J gene is TRBJ1-1, the V gene TRBV9; 9 bases match TRBD1. V lost 5 bases and J lost 11; bases outside the gene matches: 7. Germline V gene data show CDR1 as SGDLS and CDR2 as YYNGEE. This CDR3 has 12 residues. This CDR3 is CASRDTGGRAFF. CDR3 coding DNA: TGTGCCAGCAGGGATACAGGGGGCCGGGCTTTCTTT.

The rearrangement uses TRBV30 and TRBJ1-2, with a weak D call TRBD1 (6 bases). V was trimmed by 4 bases and J by 7 bases, leaving 16 bases between them. Germline V gene data show CDR1 as GTSNPN and CDR2 as SVGIG (reference sequence). The CDR3 spans 13 residues. The CDR3 DNA follows: TGTGCCTGGACCTTACAGACAGGACTTGGCTACACCTTC. Its protein product is CAWTLQTGLGYTF.

On this clone: The junction departs from the called germline gene at one end, perhaps through a read error. V gene TRBV7-7 combines with J gene TRBJ2-5; 8 bases map to TRBD2. The CDR3 runs 14 residues. The germline V gene has CDR1 SSHAT and CDR2 FNYEAQ (reference sequence). The CDR3 bases are TGTGCTAGCAGCTTTAATAGCGGGGCGGAGACCCAGTACTTC. Translating gives CASSFNSGAETQYF.

The genes are TRBV18 and TRBJ1-5; 7 positions match TRBD1. The germline gives CDR1 KGHSH, CDR2 LQKENI. Trimming removed 1 base from V and 4 bases from J; junction bases left unmatched: 1. CDR3 length: 14 amino acids. CDR3: CASSPQGANQPQHF. The CDR3 DNA follows: TGTGCCAGCTCACCACAGGGGGCGAATCAGCCCCAGCATTTT.

The J gene is TRBJ2-7, the V gene TRBV5-6, with no clear D. V dropped 0 bases and J dropped 5 bases, with 6 bases sitting between them. CDR1 is SGHDT and CDR2 is YYEEEE in the germline V gene. This CDR3 spans 12 amino acids. The CDR3, as DNA: TGTGCCAGCAGCTTGGGGCTCAACGAGCAGTACTTC. Translation gives CASSLGLNEQYF.

The chain's CDR3 is CASTLGGEAFF. For the CDR3, the DNA is TGTGCCAGCACTCTGGGGGGTGAAGCTTTCTTT. This sequence joins TRBV27 and TRBJ1-1; TRBD1 might be the D (5 bases). The CDR3 is 11 amino acids. With 7 bases removed from V and 7 bases from J, the gap between germline ends came to 10 bases. Per the germline V gene, CDR1 is MNHEY and CDR2 is SMNVEV (reference sequence).

This clone was detected a few times. The chain is built from TRBV11-1 and TRBJ2-7; 10 bases fit TRBD1. The CDR3 sequence is 15 residues long. The V and J ends lost 3 bases and 7 bases, in that order; junction bases with no gene match: 9. Germline CDR1 reads SGHAT; CDR2 reads FQDESV (reference sequence). The CDR3 bases are TGTGCCAGCAGCTTCTCCGGGACAGGGGAGCCGGAGCAGTACTTC. Translated: CASSFSGTGEPEQYF.

The chain recombines TRBV28 with TRBJ2-1, with D hard to call. Germline V CDR1 and CDR2: MDHEN, SYDVKM. The CDR3 consists of 15 residues. V lost 1 base, J lost 9 bases, and 16 bases lay in between. This CDR3 reads CASSLSPPGSGEQFF. CDR3 bases: TGTGCCAGCAGTTTATCCCCCCCCGGGTCGGGTGAGCAGTTCTTC.

The V gene is TRBV27, the J gene TRBJ2-1, with a weak D call TRBD1 (5 bases). Germline V lookup: CDR1 MNHEY, CDR2 SMNVEV (reference sequence). V was shortened by 3 bases and J by 1 base, with 16 bases between the two germline ends. The CDR3 runs to 17 residues. The CDR3 nucleotides are TGTGCCAGCAGTTTTGGGGCTACACCGCTTTCCTACAATGAGCAGTTCTTC. It encodes CASSFGATPLSYNEQFF.

The chain links TRBV28 to TRBJ2-1; unclear D gene. This CDR3 contains 17 residues. V was cut by 3 bases and J by 0 bases, with 15 bases left in between. Looked up from germline, CDR1 is MDHEN and CDR2 is SYDVKM. The DNA for the CDR3 is TGTGCCAGCAGTTTTGATCCAGTACTAAGCTCCTACAATGAGCAGTTCTTC. It is translated as CASSFDPVLSSYNEQFF.

This clone was seen just once. V usage is TRBV27 and J usage is TRBJ2-7; TRBD1 aligns across 8 bases. Germline V CDR1 and CDR2: MNHEY, SMNVEV (reference sequence). V trimming: 3 bases; J trimming: 6 bases; junction bases outside the gene matches: 7. This CDR3 contains 14 residues. The CDR3 DNA reads as TGTGCCAGCAGTTTTGGGCAGGGGGCATTCGAGCAGTACTTC. Protein sequence: CASSFGQGAFEQYF.

This chain connects TRBV4-2 to TRBJ2-1; tentative D call: TRBD2 (5 bases). This CDR3 spans 16 amino acids. The ends were cut back, 4 bases at V and 3 bases at J, with 16 bases in the middle. CDR1 LGHNA and CDR2 YNFKEQ come from the germline V gene. This CDR3 reads CASSLLSGRYYNEQFF. In DNA form, the CDR3 reads TGTGCCAGCAGCCTTCTCAGCGGCAGGTACTACAATGAGCAGTTCTTC.

The chain recombines TRBV7-3 with TRBJ2-5; the match to TRBD2 covers 9 bases. The junction had 4 bases not matched to a gene; V was cut back by 2 bases and J by 3 bases. CDR1 and CDR2 (germline): SGHTA, FQGTGA. CDR3 length: 15 residues. The CDR3 loop is CASSLAGGGKETQYF. The DNA of the CDR3 is TGTGCCAGCAGCTTAGCGGGGGGGGGAAAAGAGACCCAGTACTTC.

The CDR3 protein is CASSFRSGLQETQYF. The CDR3 nucleotides read TGTGCCAGCAGCTTCCGTAGCGGGCTTCAAGAGACCCAGTACTTC. The rearrangement uses TRBV11-1 and TRBJ2-5; TRBD2 aligns across 7 bases. Germline CDR1 and CDR2: SGHAT and FQDESV (reference sequence). The CDR3 is 15 residues long. Germline trimming cut 3 bases from V and 2 bases from J; bases unmatched to any gene: 6.

This chain uses TRBV5-5 with TRBJ2-7; D uncertain. CDR3 length equals 15 residues. Germline loops: CDR1 SGHKS, CDR2 YYEKEE (reference sequence). Trimming removed 0 bases at V and 5 bases at J, with 15 bases between. CDR3 region: CASSLVNALGNEQYF. For the CDR3, the DNA is TGTGCCAGCAGCTTGGTTAACGCCCTTGGCAACGAGCAGTACTTC.

The chain couples TRBV6-5 to TRBJ2-5; tentatively, D is TRBD2 (5 bases). Trimming cost V 6 bases and J 4 bases, with 12 bases left between them. The CDR3 spans 13 residues. Germline lookup yields CDR1 MNHEY and CDR2 SVGAGI. The CDR3 protein is CASRKDYSETQYF. The CDR3, as DNA: TGTGCCAGCAGAAAAGACTATTCAGAGACCCAGTACTTC.

The J gene is TRBJ2-1, the V gene TRBV27; 10 bases agree with TRBD2. This CDR3 comprises 16 residues. V dropped 1 base and J dropped 15; count of bases not matched to a gene: 15. Per the germline V gene, CDR1 is MNHEY and CDR2 is SMNVEV (reference sequence). CDR3 sequence: CASSLLEGTSVLCRFF. Here the CDR3 DNA reads TGTGCCAGCAGTTTATTAGAGGGGACTAGCGTGCTGTGTCGGTTCTTC.

The chain is built from TRBV7-9 and TRBJ2-1; D unclear. The germline CDR1 and CDR2 sequences are SEHNR and FQNEAQ (reference sequence). CDR3 length: 16 residues. V was trimmed by 2 bases and J by 2 bases, leaving 13 bases between them. The CDR3 region is CASSLLRPRAYNEQFF. DNA for the CDR3: TGTGCCAGCAGCTTATTGCGTCCTAGAGCCTACAATGAGCAGTTCTTC.

This CDR3 is CATSRSGTSGNEQFF. CDR3 sequence (DNA): TGTGCCACCAGCAGGTCCGGGACTAGCGGCAATGAGCAGTTCTTC. The rearrangement links TRBV15 to TRBJ2-1; 11 positions agree with TRBD2. This CDR3 has 15 amino acids. V gave up 3 bases and J gave up 6 bases; unmatched junction bases: 4. Germline loops: CDR1 LNHNV, CDR2 YYDKDF (reference sequence).

A few counts support this clone. The CDR3 region has the DNA TGCGCCAGCACACTTGGTAGCGTCTCCTACGAGCAGTACTTC. It encodes CASTLGSVSYEQYF. V and J are TRBV5-1 and TRBJ2-7, with D tentatively TRBD2 (5 bases). Germline V gene sequence: CDR1 SGHRS, CDR2 YFSETQ. V dropped 6 bases and J dropped 0 bases, with 13 bases sitting between them. The CDR3 has 14 residues.

The chain has TRBV30 and TRBJ2-5; the match to TRBD2 covers 10 bases. J lost 0 bases, V lost 2 bases, and 9 bases had no gene match. The CDR3 is 17 residues long. Germline values: CDR1 GTSNPN, CDR2 SVGIG (reference sequence). CDR3 residues: CAWSRGLALINQETQYF. CDR3 nucleotide sequence: TGTGCCTGGAGTAGGGGACTAGCGCTAATCAACCAAGAGACCCAGTACTTC.

CDR3 region: CAISVGGANTEAFF. The DNA for the CDR3 is TGTGCCATCAGTGTGGGGGGGGCGAACACTGAAGCTTTCTTT. The J gene is TRBJ1-1, the V gene TRBV10-3, with a weak D call TRBD1 (6 bases). This CDR3 has 14 residues. The V end was cut by 4 bases, the J end by 1 base, with 10 bases between. Looked up from germline, CDR1 is ENHRY and CDR2 is SYGVKD.

The chain uses TRBV5-1 and TRBJ2-1; TRBD2 agrees at 7 bases. Germline V CDR1 and CDR2: SGHRS, YFSETQ. V shed 5 bases and J 1 base; nucleotides not matched to a gene: 9. This CDR3 is built from 16 residues. The CDR3 DNA follows: TGCGCCAGCAGGGTTACTAGCGACTCATCCTACAATGAGCAGTTCTTC. It encodes CASRVTSDSSYNEQFF.

V usage is TRBV19 and J usage is TRBJ2-7; the D gene is possibly TRBD1 (6 bases). This CDR3 region has 13 residues. V dropped 3 bases and J dropped 2 bases, with 8 bases sitting between them. Germline loops: CDR1 LNHDA, CDR2 SQIVND (reference sequence). The CDR3 here is CASSMNRAYEQYF. The CDR3 DNA sequence: TGTGCCAGTAGTATGAACAGGGCCTACGAGCAGTACTTC. Full variable domain (remainder filled in from reference TRBV19 and TRBJ2-7): DGGITQSPKYLFRKEGQNVTLSCEQNLNHDAMYWYRQDPGQGLRLIYYSQIVNDFQKGDIAEGYSVSREKKESFPLTVTSAQKNPTAFYLCASSMNRAYEQYFGPGTRLTVT.

The V and J genes are TRBV11-2 and TRBJ2-1; 7 positions match TRBD2. Per the germline V gene, CDR1 is SGHAT and CDR2 is FQNNGV. CDR3 size: 15 residues. Trimming cost V 1 base and J 3 bases; bases outside gene matches: 3. CDR3 region: CASSLAGGIYNEQFF. CDR3 DNA sequence: TGTGCCAGCAGCTTAGCGGGAGGAATCTACAATGAGCAGTTCTTC.

This clone was seen a handful of times. CDR3 nucleotides: TGTGCCAGCAGCTTCCCAGGGGCGCCCTACGAGCAGTACTTC. Protein product: CASSFPGAPYEQYF. The chain joins TRBV13 to TRBJ2-7, with D possibly TRBD1 on 6 matching bases. V was clipped by 3 bases and J by 2 bases, with 11 bases between them. This CDR3 comprises 14 residues. Per the germline V gene, CDR1 is PRHDT and CDR2 is FYEKMQ (reference sequence).

The chain recombines TRBV7-9 with TRBJ2-1; 11 positions match TRBD2. The CDR3 is 16 residues long. V lost 4 bases and J lost 5; bases outside the gene matches: 7. Germline V CDR1 and CDR2: SEHNR, FQNEAQ (reference sequence). Here the CDR3 reads CASSSTGTSGNNEQFF. CDR3 in DNA: TGTGCCAGCAGCTCCACCGGGACTAGCGGAAACAATGAGCAGTTCTTC.